This TCR beta chain was observed in a study of blood T cell repertoires in COVID-19. Remarks on this clone: Its ends do not fully match the called genes, so a read error is possible.

The CDR3 covers 15 residues. Germline assignment: CDR1 LGHNA and CDR2 YNFKEQ. Using immunoSEQ multiplex PCR, the repertoire was profiled, and TCRdb retains in-frame clones only, with some absent. The sample has some 380,000 clones; roughly 88% are singletons. The receptor's source is a woman between 35 and 50 years old with acute COVID-19. The sequenced sample was PBMCs or T cells enriched from blood (not recorded which). V gene TRBV4-2 combines with J gene TRBJ2-1; a weak D match, TRBD2 (7 bases). CDR3 region: CASSQEGGAANKQFF. In nucleotides, the CDR3 is TGTGCCAGCAGCCAAGAGGGGGGGGCAGCCAATAAGCAGTTCTTC.